Described below is a single T cell receptor (beta chain) sequence and its context. CDR1 and CDR2 from the germline V gene are MDHEN and SYDVKM. V shed 6 bases, J shed 2 bases, and the junction held 15 bases outside the gene matches. There are 19 residues in the CDR3. The sample belongs to a study of blood T cell repertoires in COVID-19. Study background: Sites in the United States, Italy and Spain provided acute and convalescent COVID-19 samples. Sources were T cells, B-cell-depleted T cells, or PBMCs; the material itself was cDNA or gDNA.

Enrolment of Seattle patients took place during active infection, and they were followed longitudinally. In the original workflow: Estimated nucleated cell counts came from reference gene primer amplification. TCRdb's table, derived via immunoSEQ multiplex PCR, lists solely in-frame clones and lacks some. The V and J calls and clone size come from that table; D and trimming were worked out from the DNA. Among roughly 160,000 clones listed, around nine tenths were seen once. V usage is TRBV28 and J usage is TRBJ1-5, with 11 bases fitting TRBD1. Sequencing was performed on peripheral blood. This TCR was recovered from a woman in her seventies with COVID-19, enrolled during active disease. CDR3: CASRPRGTGGPDGNQPQHF. DNA for the CDR3: TGTGCCAGCAGGCCACGCGGGACAGGGGGACCTGACGGCAATCAGCCCCAGCATTTT.